This entry lists 25 T cell receptor beta chains sequenced from one sample in a study of T cell responses to AZD1222 COVID-19 vaccine (dated by TCRdb to 2020 to 2022). The time point label for this specimen denotes: about 28 days (+/-7) after the second vaccine dose. Libraries were made using the immunoSEQ multiplex PCR assay. TCRdb re-hosts the immuneACCESS table, in-frame sequences only. Its copies lack some clones; in the studies checked, an unresolved V gene accounts for under half of them, and the cause for the rest is not known. This sample lists 50,000 to 70,000 clones; approximately 89% were detected once. Clones ranked in the top ten supply roughly 6.1% of the sample. The sample in question was peripheral blood, obtained 28 days after the second AZD1222 dose. These receptors were obtained from an adult who received the AZD1222 COVID-19 vaccine.

This clone appeared a few times. This chain uses TRBV9 with TRBJ2-3; 8 nucleotides agree with TRBD2. The CDR3 spans 16 residues. Trimming took 2 bases from V and 7 from J; bases not matched to a gene: 12. Germline V gene data show CDR1 as SGDLS and CDR2 as YYNGEE. CDR3 DNA sequence: TGTGCCAGCAGCGTCGGACTAGCCATAGGGCGGAATACGCAGTATTTT. Translated, it gives CASSVGLAIGRNTQYF.

This clone was seen a few times. The rearrangement joins TRBV5-1 to TRBJ2-3, with 10 bases aligning to TRBD2. With 0 bases clipped from V and 4 bases from J, the junction kept 8 bases outside the gene matches. The CDR3 has 17 residues. CDR1 is SGHRS and CDR2 is YFSETQ in the germline V gene. CDR3 region: CASSLEKLAGRPDTQYF. As DNA, the CDR3 is TGCGCCAGCAGCTTGGAAAAACTAGCGGGGCGCCCAGATACGCAGTATTTT. Complete variable domain (other parts from reference TRBV5-1 and TRBJ2-3): KAGVTQTPRYLIKTRGQQVTLSCSPISGHRSVSWYQQTPGQGLQFLFEYFSETQRNKGNFPGRFSGRQFSNSRSEMNVSTLELGDSALYLCASSLEKLAGRPDTQYFGPGTRLTVL.

This sequence joins TRBV7-2 and TRBJ2-5; D is unclear. The length of the CDR3 is 15 residues. The V and J ends lost 1 base and 1 base respectively, with 10 bases between them. CDR1 is SGHTA, CDR2 FQGNSA, per germline. The CDR3 nucleotides read TGTGCCAGCAGCTTAGTCGTCGGGCCCCAAGAGACCCAGTACTTC. This codes for CASSLVVGPQETQYF.

The chain links TRBV27 to TRBJ1-4; TRBD1 matches at 8 bases. Germline trimming cut 6 bases from V and 7 bases from J; bases unmatched to any gene: 13. Germline lookup yields CDR1 MNHEY and CDR2 SMNVEV (reference sequence). CDR3 size: 16 residues. CDR3 nucleotide sequence: TGTGCCAGCAGCCCCATGCAGGGGGCGGTTGGTGAAAAACTGTTTTTT. Its protein product is CASSPMQGAVGEKLFF.

The genes are TRBV7-9 and TRBJ2-5; D might be TRBD2 (6 bases). Trimming removed 7 bases from V and 4 bases from J, with 16 bases in between. There are 14 residues in the CDR3. Germline V CDR1 and CDR2: SEHNR, FQNEAQ (reference sequence). This chain's CDR3 is CASTLAGGLETQYF. The CDR3 region has the DNA TGTGCCAGCACGCTGGCCGGGGGATTAGAGACCCAGTACTTC.

For the CDR3, the DNA is TGTGCCAGCAGCCGCAAAACCATCGGGGGAGGGGCCACTGAAGCTTTCTTT. Translation: CASSRKTIGGGATEAFF. V usage is TRBV3-1 (or the pseudogene TRBV3-2) and J usage is TRBJ1-1; tentative D call: TRBD1 (5 bases). The CDR3 is 17 amino acids. The V end lost 4 bases, the J end lost 4 bases, and 22 bases lay between the germline ends. Looked up from germline, CDR1 is LGHDT and CDR2 is YNNKEL (reference sequence).

This rearrangement joins TRBV7-9 to TRBJ1-1, with D perhaps TRBD1 (5 bases). Germline CDR1 and CDR2: SEHNR and FQNEAQ (reference sequence). V was clipped by 0 bases and J by 10 bases, with 15 bases between them. The CDR3 contains 14 residues. CDR3 coding DNA: TGTGCCAGCAGCTTAGCGTCAGGGACCTACGGAGCTTTCTTT. Protein sequence: CASSLASGTYGAFF.

The V call is TRBV18, the J call TRBJ1-4; 7 bases map to TRBD1. This CDR3 region has 14 residues. Germline trimming cut 3 bases from V and 7 bases from J; bases unmatched to any gene: 5. From germline, CDR1 is KGHSH and CDR2 LQKENI. The CDR3 DNA follows: TGTGCCAGCTCACCTGACAGGGTAGCTGAAAAACTGTTTTTT. Translation: CASSPDRVAEKLFF. Complete variable domain (other parts from reference TRBV18 and TRBJ1-4): NAGVMQNPRHLVRRRGQEARLRCSPMKGHSHVYWYRQLPEEGLKFMVYLQKENIIDESGMPKERFSAEFPKEGPSILRIQQVVRGDSAAYFCASSPDRVAEKLFFGSGTQLSVL.

The rearrangement links TRBV11-3 to TRBJ2-5; the D call may be TRBD1 or TRBD2 (6 bases each). CDR3 length equals 13 residues. The germline V gene has CDR1 SGHNT and CDR2 YENEEA. Trimming pared 5 bases from V and 1 base from J, leaving 8 bases between. The CDR3 DNA follows: TGTGCCAGCAGCGGGGGGCCCCAAGAGACCCAGTACTTC. Amino acids: CASSGGPQETQYF.

The chain couples TRBV6-5 to TRBJ2-7; no firm D call. The V and J ends lost 0 bases and 7 bases respectively, with 16 bases between them. CDR3 length: 15 residues. The V gene's germline CDR1 is MNHEY and CDR2 SVGAGI. The CDR3 DNA follows: TGTGCCAGCAGTTACTCGCCGCTAGGACCAAGGGAGCAGTACTTC. Amino acids: CASSYSPLGPREQYF.

CDR3 sequence (DNA): TGTGCCAGCAGCTCGGACAGAACCCAAGAGACCCAGTACTTC. Amino acid sequence: CASSSDRTQETQYF. The J gene is TRBJ2-5, the V gene TRBV7-9; D perhaps matches TRBD1 (6 bases). Trimming removed 4 bases from V and 1 base from J, with 10 bases in between. Germline CDR1 reads SEHNR; CDR2 reads FQNEAQ (reference sequence). This CDR3 has 14 amino acids. Combining the CDR3 with reference TRBV7-9 and TRBJ2-5 gives the whole variable domain DTGVSQNPRHKITKRGQNVTFRCDPISEHNRLYWYRQTLGQGPEFLTYFQNEAQLEKSRLLSDRFSAERPKGSFSTLEIQRTEQGDSAMYLCASSSDRTQETQYFGPGTRLLVL.

The V and J genes are TRBV3-1 (or the pseudogene TRBV3-2) and TRBJ2-7; maybe TRBD1 (5 bases). This CDR3 has 16 amino acids. CDR1 and CDR2 (germline): LGHDT, YNNKEL (reference sequence). V gave up 4 bases and J gave up 6 bases, with 22 bases separating them. The CDR3 DNA reads as TGTGCCAGCAGCCCGGTATGGGGCCCCCTTGACGGCGAGCAGTACTTC. This translates into CASSPVWGPLDGEQYF.

V is TRBV4-3 and J is TRBJ2-7, with 9 bases that match TRBD2. The CDR3 has 16 residues. Germline values: CDR1 LGHNA, CDR2 YSLEER. Trimming took 1 base from V and 4 from J; bases not matched to a gene: 8. Written as DNA, the CDR3 is TGCGCCAGCAGCCAAGCTTTTGCGGGAGGGCCGTACGAGCAGTACTTC. Encoded protein: CASSQAFAGGPYEQYF.

This chain joins TRBV7-2 and TRBJ2-2; the D gene could be TRBD1 or TRBD2 (5 bases each). CDR3 length equals 17 residues. V was clipped by 5 bases and J by 4 bases, with 20 bases between them. CDR1 and CDR2 (germline): SGHTA, FQGNSA. This CDR3 reads CASSPTPGTVGTGELFF. CDR3 in DNA: TGTGCCAGCAGCCCCACCCCCGGGACCGTCGGCACCGGGGAGCTGTTTTTT.

The genes are TRBV9 and TRBJ2-7; TRBD1 aligns across 8 bases. With V trimmed by 3 bases and J by 2 bases, 7 bases remained unmatched. The germline V gene has CDR1 SGDLS and CDR2 YYNGEE. This CDR3 contains 15 residues. The DNA for the CDR3 is TGTGCCAGCAGCGAACGGACAGGGCTGACCTACGAGCAGTACTTC. It yields the protein CASSERTGLTYEQYF.

This chain connects TRBV28 to TRBJ1-1; D is undetermined. The CDR3 runs to 16 residues. CDR1 and CDR2 from the germline V gene are MDHEN and SYDVKM. V was pared by 6 bases and J by 4 bases, with 21 bases between. The CDR3 loop reads CASRYEGELVVTEAFF. The CDR3 nucleotides read TGTGCCAGCAGGTACGAGGGCGAACTCGTTGTCACTGAAGCTTTCTTT.

This clone was counted only a few times. The chain carries TRBV4-1 and TRBJ2-2, with D hard to call. The V and J ends lost 6 bases and 0 bases respectively, with 11 bases between them. Germline CDR1 and CDR2: MGHRA and YSYEKL. The CDR3 contains 15 residues. CDR3 DNA sequence: TGCGCCAGCAGTCCTCTTGATTCGAACACCGGGGAGCTGTTTTTT. As protein: CASSPLDSNTGELFF.

This chain joins TRBV6-5 and TRBJ1-5; 9 positions agree with TRBD1. V shed 5 bases and J 6 bases; nucleotides not matched to a gene: 8. Germline V gene sequence: CDR1 MNHEY, CDR2 SVGAGI. The length of the CDR3 is 15 residues. CDR3: CASSRDRAGGQPQHF. The CDR3 DNA reads TGTGCCAGCAGTAGGGACAGGGCGGGGGGTCAGCCCCAGCATTTT.

CDR3 in amino acids: CASSPGQGEQYF. In DNA form, the CDR3 reads TGTGCCAGCTCCCCGGGACAGGGCGAGCAGTACTTC. This chain uses TRBV18 with TRBJ2-7; 9 bases map to TRBD1. The CDR3 is 12 residues long. Germline V gene lookup returns CDR1 KGHSH and CDR2 LQKENI. After removal of 6 bases from V and 6 bases from J, the junction contained 3 bases not matched to a gene.

This chain links TRBV18 with TRBJ2-7, with TRBD2 identical over 9 bases. Germline V gene lookup returns CDR1 KGHSH and CDR2 LQKENI. The CDR3 spans 13 residues. Trimming removed 7 bases from V and 2 bases from J; junction bases left unmatched: 3. Written as DNA, the CDR3 is TGTGCCAGCTGCGCTAGCGGGGCCTACGAGCAGTACTTC. Residues: CASCASGAYEQYF.

This clone was counted a single time. This sequence joins TRBV9 and TRBJ2-7, with D perhaps being TRBD1 or TRBD2 (5 bases each). V was shortened by 0 bases and J by 3 bases, with 13 bases between the two germline ends. Per the germline V gene, CDR1 is SGDLS and CDR2 is YYNGEE. The CDR3 is made up of 15 amino acids. The CDR3 bases are TGTGCCAGCAGCGTAGAGTCGAGGGGCTACTACGAGCAGTACTTC. Translation: CASSVESRGYYEQYF. The complete variable domain, with remaining parts taken from reference TRBV9 and TRBJ2-7, reads DSGVTQTPKHLITATGQRVTLRCSPRSGDLSVYWYQQSLDQGLQFLIQYYNGEERAKGNILERFSAQQFPDLHSELNLSSLELGDSALYFCASSVESRGYYEQYFGPGTRLTVT.

The V gene is TRBV5-1, the J gene TRBJ1-2; D unresolved. The CDR3 extends over 12 amino acids. The ends were cut back, 1 base at V and 3 bases at J, with 4 bases in the middle. CDR1 and CDR2 (germline): SGHRS, YFSETQ. For the CDR3, the DNA is TGCGCCAGCAGCTTGCAGCACTATGGCTACACCTTC. Translated, it gives CASSLQHYGYTF.

This rearrangement joins TRBV5-4 to TRBJ2-6; D is unclear. Per the germline V gene, CDR1 is SGHNT and CDR2 is YYREEE (reference sequence). Trimming left V 0 bases short and J 3 bases short, with 4 bases between. This CDR3 contains 14 residues. CDR3 bases: TGTGCCAGCAGCTTGGTCCGTGGGGCCAACGTCCTGACTTTC. Its protein product is CASSLVRGANVLTF.

The chain combines TRBV27 with TRBJ1-5; D not certain. This CDR3 has 14 residues. Per the germline V gene, CDR1 is MNHEY and CDR2 is SMNVEV (reference sequence). V shed 5 bases and J shed 3 bases, with 11 bases lying between them. For the CDR3, the DNA is TGTGCCAGCAGTAATGGACGCTTCAATCAGCCCCAGCATTTT. This sequence encodes CASSNGRFNQPQHF.

This clone came up once. This chain links TRBV10-3 with TRBJ1-2, with a weak D call TRBD1 (5 bases). The germline CDR1 and CDR2 sequences are ENHRY and SYGVKD. V was cut by 3 bases and J by 8 bases, with 10 bases left in between. There are 12 residues in the CDR3. The CDR3 DNA reads as TGTGCCATCAGTGAAGACAGCTACGGCTACACCTTC. As protein: CAISEDSYGYTF.